A single sample is the source of the 18 T cell receptor beta chains below, sequenced in a study of control samples from healthy donors and cancer patients. Repertoires were generated with immunoSEQ multiplex PCR, while TCRdb's copy carries only in-frame clones and drops some. The data contain about 130,000 clones, roughly 92% of them singletons. The sequenced sample was PBMCs. Receptors originate from a man older than 75 with head and neck cancer.

This chain links TRBV18 with TRBJ1-4; D call uncertain. Germline V gene sequence: CDR1 KGHSH, CDR2 LQKENI. The CDR3 spans 14 residues. The V and J ends lost 3 bases and 0 bases respectively, with 5 bases between them. CDR3 region: CASSPPSTNEKLFF. CDR3 bases: TGTGCCAGCTCACCGCCGTCAACTAATGAAAAACTGTTTTTT.

The rearrangement links TRBV6-2 or TRBV6-3 to TRBJ2-7; weak D call: TRBD1 (5 bases). The germline CDR1 and CDR2 sequences are MNHEY and SVGEGT. This CDR3 has 14 amino acids. V was shortened by 5 bases and J by 1 base, with 12 bases between the two germline ends. Here the CDR3 reads CASSRHGQSYEQYF. DNA for the CDR3: TGTGCCAGCAGTCGACACGGACAATCCTACGAGCAGTACTTC.

This chain links TRBV7-2 with TRBJ2-2; 10 bases are a match to TRBD2. The CDR3 is 16 amino acids. V lost 2 bases, J lost 9 bases, and 9 bases stayed unmatched. In germline, CDR1 is SGHTA, CDR2 FQGNSA. Here the CDR3 DNA reads TGTGCCAGCAGCTTAAGGAGCAGCGGGAGGGACCGGGAGCTGTTTTTT. It encodes CASSLRSSGRDRELFF.

The chain carries TRBV9 and TRBJ1-5; D gene unclear. The CDR3 runs 13 residues. The germline V gene has CDR1 SGDLS and CDR2 YYNGEE. The germline V and J ends were trimmed by 0 bases and 4 bases, with 5 bases remaining between them. CDR3 protein: CASSVAGNQPQHF. The CDR3 DNA follows: TGTGCCAGCAGCGTAGCCGGAAATCAGCCCCAGCATTTT. Full variable domain (missing parts from reference TRBV9 and TRBJ1-5): DSGVTQTPKHLITATGQRVTLRCSPRSGDLSVYWYQQSLDQGLQFLIQYYNGEERAKGNILERFSAQQFPDLHSELNLSSLELGDSALYFCASSVAGNQPQHFGDGTRLSIL.

The chain joins TRBV4-1 to TRBJ1-4, with 7 nucleotides matching TRBD1. The length of the CDR3 is 14 residues. Germline CDR1 MGHRA, CDR2 YSYEKL. The trim removed 3 bases at V and 8 bases at J, leaving 6 bases unmatched. CDR3 nucleotides: TGCGCCAGCAGCCAGGCGACAGGGTCGGAAAAACTGTTTTTT. It is translated as CASSQATGSEKLFF.

The rearrangement links TRBV6-1 to TRBJ2-2, with D perhaps matching TRBD1 (5 bases). The CDR3 sequence is 16 residues long. Per the germline V gene, CDR1 is MNHNS and CDR2 is SASEGT. Deletions cut 0 bases from V and 5 bases from J, with 13 bases between. The CDR3 protein is CASSEATGSETGELFF. As DNA, the CDR3 is TGTGCCAGCAGTGAAGCAACAGGTTCTGAGACCGGGGAGCTGTTTTTT.

The chain has TRBV10-3 and TRBJ1-4, with D perhaps TRBD1 (6 bases). Deletions cut 6 bases from V and 8 bases from J, with 13 bases between. The germline V gene has CDR1 ENHRY and CDR2 SYGVKD. The CDR3 is made up of 13 amino acids. This CDR3 reads CAISPGQDEKLFF. DNA of the CDR3: TGTGCCATCAGCCCGGGACAAGACGAAAAACTGTTTTTT.

This clone showed up just a few times. The chain links TRBV20-1 to TRBJ2-1, with D tentatively TRBD2 (6 bases). Trimming stripped 3 bases from V and 0 bases from J, with 9 bases between. This CDR3 is 14 amino acids long. Germline-derived CDR1 and CDR2 are DFQATT and SNEGSKA (reference sequence). Here the CDR3 DNA reads TGCAGTGCTAGTACTAGCAGCTCCTACAATGAGCAGTTCTTC. This translates into CSASTSSSYNEQFF.

This rearrangement joins TRBV4-2 to TRBJ1-5, with unresolved D. V was trimmed by 0 bases and J by 5 bases, leaving 11 bases between them. Per the germline V gene, CDR1 is LGHNA and CDR2 is YNFKEQ. The CDR3 extends over 15 amino acids. DNA for the CDR3: TGTGCCAGCAGCCAAGATCTGAATGGGTATCAGCCCCAGCATTTT. Protein sequence: CASSQDLNGYQPQHF.

The chain employs TRBV5-1 and TRBJ2-3; no reliable D call. The V end lost 1 base, the J end lost 3 bases, and 6 bases lay between the germline ends. Germline V gene sequence: CDR1 SGHRS, CDR2 YFSETQ. CDR3 length: 13 residues. This CDR3 reads CASSLKPTDTQYF. In nucleotides, the CDR3 is TGCGCCAGCAGCTTGAAGCCTACAGATACGCAGTATTTT.

V gene TRBV5-1 combines with J gene TRBJ2-5; the match to TRBD1 covers 7 bases. The CDR3 contains 14 residues. The germline V gene encodes CDR1 SGHRS and CDR2 YFSETQ. J gave up 5 bases and V 2 bases, and 6 bases lay outside the gene matches. CDR3 region: CASSFRQGWETQYF. In DNA, the CDR3 is TGCGCCAGCAGCTTCCGACAGGGATGGGAGACCCAGTACTTC.

The chain combines TRBV7-8 with TRBJ1-2, with 8 bases identical to TRBD1. V shed 4 bases and J 8 bases; nucleotides not matched to a gene: 9. This CDR3 is built from 14 residues. Germline V CDR1 and CDR2: SGHVS, FQNEAQ. CDR3 DNA: TGTGCCAGCAGCTCCCACAGGGGGGCGGACGGCTACACCTTC. It yields the protein CASSSHRGADGYTF.

The rearrangement joins TRBV10-3 to TRBJ1-3; D is unclear. V lost 9 bases and J 4 bases, leaving 19 bases between the germline ends. The CDR3 spans 15 residues. Germline CDR1 reads ENHRY; CDR2 reads SYGVKD. CDR3 amino acids: CAMASEGREGNTIYF. The CDR3 nucleotides are TGTGCCATGGCTAGCGAGGGCAGAGAAGGAAACACCATATATTTT.

The V and J genes are TRBV6-1 and TRBJ1-2; tentative D call: TRBD1 (6 bases). Trimming took off 4 bases at V and 3 bases at J, with 18 bases between the two ends. This CDR3 has 16 amino acids. Germline CDR1 MNHNS, CDR2 SASEGT. CDR3 bases: TGTGCCAGCAGTGTAACTTCGACAGGACCGTACTATGGCTACACCTTC. Translation: CASSVTSTGPYYGYTF.

The chain recombines TRBV6-1 with TRBJ2-5; D not certain. Germline-derived CDR1 and CDR2 are MNHNS and SASEGT. This CDR3 region has 11 residues. Trimming removed 2 bases from V and 7 bases from J, with 5 bases in between. CDR3 DNA: TGTGCCAGCAGTGAAATAATGACCCAGTACTTC. It encodes CASSEIMTQYF.

The rearrangement uses TRBV5-1 and TRBJ1-4; 10 bases match TRBD1. The CDR3 runs 14 residues. With 4 bases clipped from V and 8 bases from J, the junction kept 5 bases outside the gene matches. CDR1 is SGHRS and CDR2 is YFSETQ in the germline V gene. The CDR3 loop reads CASSGTGAGEKLFF. CDR3 coding DNA: TGCGCCAGCAGCGGGACAGGGGCGGGCGAAAAACTGTTTTTT.

The rearrangement joins TRBV27 to TRBJ2-7; D perhaps matches TRBD1 (6 bases). The DNA end lines up better with TRBJ2-1; the J call may be wrong. The CDR3 runs to 15 residues. CDR1 is MNHEY, CDR2 SMNVEV, per germline (reference sequence). CDR3 in amino acids: CASTKGTTSGDEQFF. The CDR3 nucleotides are TGTGCCAGCACCAAGGGGACAACGTCCGGCGATGAGCAGTTCTTC.

This chain connects TRBV6-2 or TRBV6-3 to TRBJ2-3; D is unclear. Between the trimmed V and J ends, which lost 2 bases and 0 bases, there was a span of 9 bases. The CDR3 is 15 residues long. CDR1 is MNHEY and CDR2 is SVGEGT in the germline V gene. As DNA, the CDR3 is TGTGCCAGCAGTTACACAACACTGAGCACAGATACGCAGTATTTT. Translated: CASSYTTLSTDTQYF.